The 2 T cell receptor beta chains below all came from one sample that was sequenced in a study of T cell changes during pregnancy in multiple sclerosis. Sequenced by immunoSEQ multiplex PCR; TCRdb stores in-frame clones only, minus some. Counted here are some 51,000 clones, 90% to 95% occurring once; the ten biggest clones make up around 4.7%. The sample in question was CD8+ T cells from peripheral blood mononuclear cells, obtained in the first trimester of pregnancy. The receptors originated from a female donor with multiple sclerosis, enrolled in a pregnancy study.

This rearrangement joins TRBV27 to TRBJ1-2; 8 bases match TRBD1. Germline-derived CDR1 and CDR2 are MNHEY and SMNVEV (reference sequence). J gave up 5 bases and V 0 bases, and 5 bases lay outside the gene matches. CDR3 length: 15 residues. In DNA, the CDR3 is TGTGCCAGCAGTTTATCGAGAGGACAGGGTTATGGCTACACCTTC. Translating gives CASSLSRGQGYGYTF.

V usage is TRBV4-3 and J usage is TRBJ1-1, with no clear D. The CDR3 is made up of 13 amino acids. The germline V gene encodes CDR1 LGHNA and CDR2 YSLEER. V lost 2 bases, J lost 0 bases, and 4 bases lay in between. This CDR3 reads CASSQSVNTEAFF. Written as DNA, the CDR3 is TGCGCCAGCAGCCAATCGGTGAACACTGAAGCTTTCTTT.